This T cell receptor (beta chain) was sequenced in a study of response to subunit inactivated influenza vaccine. Overall study findings and caveats: The authors suggested that few new T cells are recruited per seasonal influenza vaccination.

TCRdb fed the RT-PCR reads into MiXCR, producing one record per CDR3 protein. The repertoire holds under 950,000 distinct CDR3 sequences, with approximately 22% as singletons. The V gene's germline CDR1 is KGHDR and CDR2 SFDVKD. The CDR3 has 15 residues. Trimming cost V 5 bases and J 0 bases, with 10 bases left between them. This clonotype occurred a few times. The antigen is undetermined. This TCR derives from a man aged 50-59 years who received an inactivated influenza vaccine. Sequencing was performed on PBMCs from blood, taken around 5 days after vaccination. The chain carries TRBV24-1 and TRBJ1-5, with D unclear. The CDR3 region is CATSGWGDSNQPQHF. The DNA for the CDR3 is TGTGCCACCAGTGGATGGGGAGATAGCAATCAGCCCCAGCATTTT.